The 27 T cell receptor beta chains given below trace back to one sample, sequenced in a study of graft-versus-host responses after intestinal transplantation. Which antigens these TCRs recognize remains unknown. The repertoire was sequenced with immunoSEQ multiplex PCR; TCRdb's copy has only in-frame clones and lacks some. The sample lists about 85,000 clones; about 91% were seen once. Source: unstimulated CD8+ T cells sorted from spleen or lymph node cells, taken before transplant. Source of these receptors: a human donor who was the organ donor for an intestinal transplant.

The rearrangement joins TRBV4-1 to TRBJ2-7, with D uncertain. Between the trimmed V and J ends, which lost 4 bases and 3 bases, there was a span of 13 bases. The length of the CDR3 is 14 residues. Germline V lookup: CDR1 MGHRA, CDR2 YSYEKL. Written as DNA, the CDR3 is TGCGCCAGCAGCCCGGCGGTCCTAGGCTACGAGCAGTACTTC. Translating gives CASSPAVLGYEQYF.

This clone occurred once. Different DNA sequences within this sample yield the same CDR3. The rearrangement links TRBV30 to TRBJ2-7; maybe TRBD1 (7 bases). CDR1 is GTSNPN and CDR2 is SVGIG in the germline V gene (reference sequence). This CDR3 comprises 14 residues. V dropped 2 bases and J dropped 6 bases, with 17 bases sitting between them. The CDR3 DNA reads as TGTGCCTGGAGTTCGGTGGAGGGGGCGGGCGAGCAGTACTTC. This translates into CAWSSVEGAGEQYF.

The V gene is TRBV18, the J gene TRBJ2-3; TRBD2 agrees at 11 bases. This CDR3 contains 15 residues. Germline-derived CDR1 and CDR2 are KGHSH and LQKENI. Unmatched junction bases numbered 5, after V lost 3 bases and J lost 6 bases. The CDR3 reads CASSPVASGGDTQYF. The CDR3 nucleotides are TGTGCCAGCTCACCTGTCGCTAGCGGGGGGGATACGCAGTATTTT.

V usage is TRBV4-1 and J usage is TRBJ2-7; possibly TRBD2 for D (5 bases). Germline loops: CDR1 MGHRA, CDR2 YSYEKL. V was clipped by 3 bases and J by 3 bases, with 12 bases between them. The CDR3 runs to 14 residues. CDR3 residues: CASSQGLGSYEQYF. CDR3 nucleotides: TGCGCCAGCAGCCAGGGTCTGGGGAGCTACGAGCAGTACTTC.

The rearrangement links TRBV18 to TRBJ2-7; perhaps TRBD1 as D (6 bases). Germline CDR1 reads KGHSH; CDR2 reads LQKENI. The CDR3 consists of 16 residues. The V gene lost 0 bases and the J gene lost 2 bases, with 14 bases spanning the gap. CDR3 residues: CASSPPSGTSTYEQYF. CDR3 DNA sequence: TGTGCCAGCTCACCACCGTCTGGGACATCAACCTACGAGCAGTACTTC.

The V gene is TRBV29-1, the J gene TRBJ2-5; D not certain. The germline CDR1 and CDR2 sequences are SQVTM and ANQGSEA. V shed 7 bases and J shed 3 bases, with 12 bases lying between them. The CDR3 consists of 12 residues. CDR3 sequence (DNA): TGCAGCGGCCTTACTGGGGAAGAGACCCAGTACTTC. Translation gives CSGLTGEETQYF.

The V call is TRBV10-3, the J call TRBJ2-7; 7 nucleotides line up with TRBD1. Trimming at V came to 7 bases and at J to 2 bases, leaving 5 bases not matched to a gene. This CDR3 contains 13 residues. From germline, CDR1 is ENHRY and CDR2 SYGVKD. The CDR3: CAIKGTDTYEQYF. CDR3 sequence (DNA): TGTGCCATCAAGGGGACAGACACCTACGAGCAGTACTTC.

The CDR3 loop reads CSVEADGGGSYNEQFF. CDR3 coding DNA: TGCAGCGTCGAGGCTGACGGGGGGGGCTCCTACAATGAGCAGTTCTTC. The chain couples TRBV29-1 to TRBJ2-1; 8 positions match TRBD2. The CDR3 totals 16 residues. V was pared by 6 bases and J by 0 bases, with 10 bases of the junction left unmatched. Germline CDR1 reads SQVTM; CDR2 reads ANQGSEA.

As to this clone: The same CDR3 is also encoded by other DNA sequences in this sample. V gene TRBV4-1 combines with J gene TRBJ2-2; TRBD1 matches 9 bases. The J segment lost 5 bases and the V segment lost 4 bases, leaving 2 bases of the junction unmatched. CDR1 MGHRA and CDR2 YSYEKL come from the germline V gene. The CDR3 contains 14 residues. The CDR3 sequence: CASSRDRATGELFF. The CDR3 DNA is TGCGCCAGCAGCCGGGACAGGGCGACCGGGGAGCTGTTTTTT.

This chain links TRBV2 with TRBJ1-3; a weak D match, TRBD1 (6 bases). CDR1 SNHLY and CDR2 FYNNEI come from the germline V gene. Trimming cost V 7 bases and J 1 base, with 20 bases left between them. This CDR3 has 17 residues. In DNA form, the CDR3 reads TGTGCCAGCACCCCCAATGAAGGGGGGCCTTCTGGAAACACCATATATTTT. It is translated as CASTPNEGGPSGNTIYF. The full variable domain, in which reference TRBV2 and TRBJ1-3 provide the parts outside the CDR3, is EPEVTQTPSHQVTQMGQEVILRCVPISNHLYFYWYRQILGQKVEFLVSFYNNEISEKSEIFDDQFSVERPDGSNFTLKIRSTKLEDSAMYFCASTPNEGGPSGNTIYFGEGSWLTVV.

The chain joins TRBV27 to TRBJ2-7; possibly TRBD1 for D (5 bases). The CDR3 runs to 11 residues. Germline CDR1 reads MNHEY; CDR2 reads SMNVEV (reference sequence). Between the trimmed V and J ends, which lost 5 bases and 6 bases, there was a span of 8 bases. CDR3 DNA: TGTGCCAGCAGTGAAGGGGTCGAGCAGTACTTC. It encodes CASSEGVEQYF.

On this clone: Other DNA sequences in the same sample also yield this CDR3. The CDR3 DNA reads TGTGCCAGCAGTGAACCCCACTTCGACGGGGGCTACGGGGTGCGGCAGTACTTC. Protein: CASSEPHFDGGYGVRQYF. The chain recombines TRBV6-1 with TRBJ2-7, with D perhaps TRBD1 or TRBD2 (6 bases each). The V end was cut by 2 bases, the J end by 9 bases, with 29 bases between. Germline values: CDR1 MNHNS, CDR2 SASEGT. The CDR3 contains 18 residues.

This clone is a singleton in its sample. The J gene is TRBJ1-6, the V gene TRBV4-1, with D perhaps TRBD1 (6 bases). This CDR3 has 18 amino acids. CDR1 MGHRA and CDR2 YSYEKL come from the germline V gene. The V end lost 1 base, the J end lost 3 bases, and 16 bases lay between the germline ends. This CDR3 is CASSQADRGGRYNSPLHF. The CDR3 DNA sequence: TGCGCCAGCAGCCAAGCCGATCGGGGGGGCCGCTATAATTCACCCCTCCACTTT.

This chain connects TRBV2 to TRBJ2-7; the D is unclear. The CDR3 consists of 14 residues. Looked up from germline, CDR1 is SNHLY and CDR2 is FYNNEI. V was trimmed by 3 bases and J by 3 bases, leaving 12 bases between them. Here the CDR3 reads CASSDRIYGYEQYF. The CDR3 DNA is TGTGCCAGCAGTGACCGCATTTACGGCTACGAGCAGTACTTC.

In its sample, this clone was seen once. The chain employs TRBV5-4 and TRBJ1-2; 8 bases align to TRBD1. After removal of 4 bases from V and 8 bases from J, the junction contained 10 bases not matched to a gene. This CDR3 comprises 14 residues. Germline-derived CDR1 and CDR2 are SGHNT and YYREEE (reference sequence). CDR3 DNA: TGTGCCAGCAGCGCCCTATACAGGGGGTCGGGCTACACCTTC. This sequence encodes CASSALYRGSGYTF.

This chain links TRBV19 with TRBJ1-2, with 12 bases that match TRBD1. Germline V CDR1 and CDR2: LNHDA, SQIVND (reference sequence). The CDR3 loop spans 15 amino acids. Trimming cost V 6 bases and J 4 bases; bases outside gene matches: 6. The CDR3 spells CASSMGQGAVYGYTF. The DNA for the CDR3 is TGTGCCAGTAGCATGGGACAGGGGGCCGTCTATGGCTACACCTTC.

This clone occurred once. The CDR3 region is CASSLATGGYTEAFF. The CDR3 nucleotides read TGCGCCAGCAGCCTCGCCACTGGCGGGTACACTGAAGCTTTCTTT. This chain joins TRBV5-1 and TRBJ1-1; no clear D gene. The CDR3 sequence is 15 residues long. CDR1 is SGHRS and CDR2 is YFSETQ in the germline V gene. The germline V and J ends were trimmed by 4 bases and 3 bases, with 16 bases remaining between them.

The chain links TRBV19 to TRBJ1-6, with unresolved D. CDR3 length equals 13 residues. Trimming cost V 1 base and J 9 bases, with 7 bases left between them. The germline gives CDR1 LNHDA, CDR2 SQIVND (reference sequence). The DNA of the CDR3 is TGTGCCAGTAGTATAGGTCCAAGTTCACCCCTCCACTTT. Its translation is CASSIGPSSPLHF.

This rearrangement joins TRBV7-9 to TRBJ1-4, with D tentatively TRBD1 (6 bases). The CDR3 totals 15 residues. V shed 5 bases and J shed 8 bases, with 18 bases lying between them. In germline, CDR1 is SEHNR, CDR2 FQNEAQ (reference sequence). The CDR3 reads CASSARDGRGEKLFF. CDR3 nucleotides: TGTGCCAGCAGCGCCCGTGACGGGAGGGGGGAAAAACTGTTTTTT.

The chain carries TRBV4-2 and TRBJ2-1; D may be TRBD1 (5 bases). CDR1 and CDR2 (germline): LGHNA, YNFKEQ. The ends were cut back, 1 base at V and 3 bases at J, with 19 bases in the middle. The CDR3 contains 18 residues. CDR3 sequence reads: CASSQGQRITTNYNEQFF. CDR3 coding DNA: TGTGCCAGCAGCCAAGGACAGAGAATCACCACAAACTACAATGAGCAGTTCTTC.

V and J are TRBV2 and TRBJ2-1; D is possibly TRBD2 (5 bases). Per germline, CDR1 SNHLY and CDR2 FYNNEI. V was shortened by 6 bases and J by 2 bases, with 14 bases between the two germline ends. This CDR3 region has 15 residues. As DNA, the CDR3 is TGTGCCAGCAGCCCTGGGAGACTTACCTACAATGAGCAGTTCTTC. This translates into CASSPGRLTYNEQFF.

The V call is TRBV18, the J call TRBJ1-1, with D unresolved. The CDR3 is made up of 13 amino acids. CDR1 and CDR2 (germline): KGHSH, LQKENI. V shed 1 base and J shed 4 bases, with 7 bases lying between them. The CDR3 DNA reads TGTGCCAGCTCACCACACGAGTTCACTGAAGCTTTCTTT. Translating gives CASSPHEFTEAFF. The full variable domain, with the rest looked up from reference TRBV18 and TRBJ1-1, is NAGVMQNPRHLVRRRGQEARLRCSPMKGHSHVYWYRQLPEEGLKFMVYLQKENIIDESGMPKERFSAEFPKEGPSILRIQQVVRGDSAAYFCASSPHEFTEAFFGQGTRLTVV.

V gene TRBV7-8 combines with J gene TRBJ2-7; 10 bases are a match to TRBD2. CDR3 size: 16 residues. Per germline, CDR1 SGHVS and CDR2 FQNEAQ. V shed 4 bases, J shed 4 bases, and the junction held 10 bases outside the gene matches. The CDR3: CASSSVLAGDWYEQYF. Written as DNA, the CDR3 is TGTGCCAGCAGCTCTGTTCTAGCGGGAGACTGGTACGAGCAGTACTTC.

The J gene is TRBJ1-2, the V gene TRBV6-6; tentatively, D is TRBD1 (6 bases). CDR3 length: 13 amino acids. The germline V and J ends were trimmed by 5 bases and 5 bases, with 12 bases remaining between them. Germline lookup yields CDR1 MNHNY and CDR2 SVGAGI (reference sequence). CDR3 protein: CASSATGYYGYTF. Written as DNA, the CDR3 is TGTGCCAGCAGTGCGACAGGATATTATGGCTACACCTTC.

The CDR3 region is CASSASAQSYEQYF. CDR3 DNA sequence: TGTGCCAGTAGTGCTAGCGCCCAATCCTACGAGCAGTACTTC. V gene TRBV19 combines with J gene TRBJ2-7; weak D call: TRBD2 (6 bases). In germline, CDR1 is LNHDA, CDR2 SQIVND (reference sequence). The CDR3 has 14 amino acids. Trimming shortened V by 5 bases and J by 1 base, and 12 bases separated the two germline ends.

DNA for the CDR3: TGTGCCAGCAGTCCCAAGCCCGGGTTAGGGGCGGGGGGCCCATACGAGCAGTACTTC. It specifies CASSPKPGLGAGGPYEQYF. J is TRBJ2-7 and V is TRBV27, with 8 positions matching TRBD2. CDR3 length: 19 amino acids. Germline values: CDR1 MNHEY, CDR2 SMNVEV (reference sequence). Unmatched junction bases numbered 22, after V lost 5 bases and J lost 4 bases.

This chain joins TRBV4-1 and TRBJ2-1, with 13 bases that match TRBD2. Germline V lookup: CDR1 MGHRA, CDR2 YSYEKL. The V and J ends lost 0 bases and 6 bases, in that order; junction bases with no gene match: 5. The CDR3 has 17 residues. The CDR3 spells CASSQDHRTSGGNEQFF. The DNA for the CDR3 is TGCGCCAGCAGCCAAGATCATAGGACTAGCGGGGGCAATGAGCAGTTCTTC.